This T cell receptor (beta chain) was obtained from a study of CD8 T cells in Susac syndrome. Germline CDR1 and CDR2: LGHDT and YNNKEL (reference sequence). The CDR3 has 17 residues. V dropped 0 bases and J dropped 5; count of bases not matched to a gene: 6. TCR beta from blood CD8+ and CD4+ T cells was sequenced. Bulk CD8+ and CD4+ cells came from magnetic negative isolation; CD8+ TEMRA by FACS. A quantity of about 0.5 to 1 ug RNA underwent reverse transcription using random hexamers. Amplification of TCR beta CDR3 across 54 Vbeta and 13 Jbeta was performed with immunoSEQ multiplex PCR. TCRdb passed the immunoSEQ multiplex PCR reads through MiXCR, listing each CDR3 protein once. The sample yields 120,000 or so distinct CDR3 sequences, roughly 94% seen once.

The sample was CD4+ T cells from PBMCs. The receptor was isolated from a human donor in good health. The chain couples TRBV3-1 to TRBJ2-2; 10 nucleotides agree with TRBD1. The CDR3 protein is CASSQDSRTGGTGELFF. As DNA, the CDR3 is TGTGCCAGCAGCCAAGATTCAAGGACAGGGGGAACCGGGGAGCTGTTTTTT.